Listed below are T cell receptor beta chains from one sample, sequenced in a study of shared clonotypes between healthy human individuals. Data came from immunoSEQ multiplex PCR; TCRdb stores just in-frame clones and leaves some out. This table holds some 2 million clones, over 85% found once. Sequenced: naive CD8+ T cells sorted from blood. These receptors were taken from a man aged 18 to 29 in good health. CDR3s include the opening cysteine and the closing phenylalanine or tryptophan. The D gene is left open where the match is weak. Size tells how often a clone was seen (once, few, many) or the class of an expanded clone, and some rows leave it out.

abundance	len	d_gene	v_gene	j_gene	CDR3nt	CDR3aa
-	14	-	TRBV4-3	TRBJ2-7	TGCGCCAGCAGCCAAGATTTTGTGGGATACGAGCAGTACTTC	CASSQDFVGYEQYF
-	17	TRBD2	TRBV7-6	TRBJ2-2	TGTGCCAGCAGCTTAGTTACTTCCGGGACTAGCATCGGGGAGCTGTTTTTT	CASSLVTSGTSIGELFF
-	13	-	TRBV30	TRBJ2-7	TGTGCCTGGAGAATCGACAGTTCCTACGAGCAGTACTTC	CAWRIDSSYEQYF
-	17	-	TRBV29-1	TRBJ1-2	TGCAGCGTTGAAGGAGCCGAGGGGACCCGGATAGGGTATGGCTACACCTTC	CSVEGAEGTRIGYGYTF
-	17	TRBD2	TRBV2	TRBJ2-3	TGTGCCAGCAGATCTAGCGGGGGGACCTCTGTCACAGATACGCAGTATTTT	CASRSSGGTSVTDTQYF
-	17	TRBD1	TRBV2	TRBJ1-6	TGTGCCAGCAGTGAAGGACAGGGCGGTGGGCCGGGATCACCCCTCCACTTT	CASSEGQGGGPGSPLHF
-	17	TRBD2	TRBV9	TRBJ2-2	TGTGCCAGCAGCGTAGAGGGGACTAGCGGGAGCACGGGGGAGCTGTTTTTT	CASSVEGTSGSTGELFF
-	15	-	TRBV27	TRBJ2-5	TGTGCCAGCAGTTTCATCGGGACGATCCAAGAGACCCAGTACTTC	CASSFIGTIQETQYF
few	11	-	TRBV11-2	TRBJ1-1	TGTGCCAGCAGCTTCAACACTGAAGCTTTCTTT	CASSFNTEAFF
-	13	TRBD1	TRBV7-9	TRBJ1-5	TGTGCCAGCACCTGGACAGGTGATCAGCCCCAGCATTTT	CASTWTGDQPQHF
-	14	-	TRBV6-6	TRBJ2-7	TGTGCCAGCAGTTGGCGGGCTCCTTCCTACGAGCAGTACTTC	CASSWRAPSYEQYF
-	17	TRBD2	TRBV4-1	TRBJ2-1	TGCGCCAGCAGCCAAGATCTACCTAGCGGAACCTACAATGAGCAGTTCTTC	CASSQDLPSGTYNEQFF
-	15	-	TRBV6-6	TRBJ2-3	TGTGCCAGCAGTTACTCCCGGGGGATATCGGATACGCAGTATTTT	CASSYSRGISDTQYF
-	15	TRBD2	TRBV28	TRBJ2-3	TGTGCCAGCAGTTTACTAATTAGCGGGGGGGCCATCGAGTATTTT	CASSLLISGGAIEYF
-	17	TRBD2	TRBV4-1	TRBJ2-3	TGCGCCAGCAGCCCTCACGGTTTGGGGGGGGAGGGAGATACGCAGTATTTT	CASSPHGLGGEGDTQYF